Each of the 18 T cell receptor beta chains below was sequenced from the same sample in a study of T-cell memory formation after mild COVID-19. One entry per CDR3 protein, called by TCRdb with MiXCR from the 5' RACE reads. The sample shows 70,000 to 100,000 distinct CDR3 sequences, roughly 15% of them seen only once. The sequenced sample consisted of PBMCs or a T cell subset sorted from them (not recorded which). These receptors were collected from a man between 18 and 29 years old who had mild COVID-19 (a few samples of this study predate the infection). Cell type and time point are not known.

Only a few counts were recorded for this clonotype. V is TRBV29-1 and J is TRBJ2-1, with D unclear. The germline CDR1 and CDR2 sequences are SQVTM and ANQGSEA. The CDR3 consists of 13 residues. The ends were cut back, 1 base at V and 5 bases at J, with 9 bases in the middle. CDR3 amino acids: CSVEAQAHNEQFF. The CDR3 nucleotides read TGCAGCGTTGAAGCCCAGGCCCACAATGAGCAGTTCTTC.

This clonotype was observed a few times. This chain joins TRBV7-2 and TRBJ1-3; D gene unclear. Trimming pared 9 bases from V and 0 bases from J, leaving 12 bases between. CDR3 length: 14 residues. Germline-derived CDR1 and CDR2 are SGHTA and FQGNSA. In DNA, the CDR3 is TGTGCCAGTACTGACGGGGTCTCTGGAAACACCATATATTTT. Translated: CASTDGVSGNTIYF.

J is TRBJ1-4 and V is TRBV25-1; unclear D gene. CDR1 is MGHDK, CDR2 SYGVNS, per germline. This CDR3 contains 11 residues. V gave up 6 bases and J gave up 7 bases, with 6 bases separating them. The CDR3 loop reads CASSPSEKLFF. The DNA for the CDR3 is TGTGCCAGCAGCCCGTCTGAAAAACTGTTTTTT.

This clonotype was detected once. The chain uses TRBV2 and TRBJ2-3; tentatively, D is TRBD1 or TRBD2 (5 bases each). Germline values: CDR1 SNHLY, CDR2 FYNNEI. V lost 10 bases, J lost 2 bases, and 19 bases lay in between. The CDR3 is made up of 15 amino acids. The CDR3 sequence: CATLGGGATTDTQYF. The CDR3 nucleotides read TGTGCCACCTTAGGAGGTGGGGCGACCACAGATACGCAGTATTTT.

The CDR3: CASSLDPDREIWETQYF. Written as DNA, the CDR3 is TGTGCCAGCAGCTTAGATCCGGACAGGGAAATATGGGAGACCCAGTACTTC. V gene TRBV11-2 combines with J gene TRBJ2-5; 8 nucleotides match TRBD1. V gave up 0 bases and J gave up 5 bases; unmatched junction bases: 11. The germline V gene encodes CDR1 SGHAT and CDR2 FQNNGV. This CDR3 region has 17 residues.

The genes are TRBV7-9 and TRBJ2-5, with no clear D. This CDR3 is built from 14 residues. V was trimmed by 0 bases and J by 1 base, leaving 6 bases between them. The germline gives CDR1 SEHNR, CDR2 FQNEAQ (reference sequence). The CDR3 sequence: CASSLASGQETQYF. CDR3 nucleotide sequence: TGTGCCAGCAGCTTAGCCTCCGGCCAAGAGACCCAGTACTTC.

The V and J genes are TRBV5-1 and TRBJ2-1; TRBD2 aligns across 12 bases. Germline CDR1 and CDR2: SGHRS and YFSETQ. The junction had 2 bases not matched to a gene; V was cut back by 4 bases and J by 3 bases. There are 15 residues in the CDR3. As DNA, the CDR3 is TGCGCCAGCAGCAGGACTAGCGGGGACTACAATGAGCAGTTCTTC. Its protein product is CASSRTSGDYNEQFF.

This clonotype has just a few counts. The genes are TRBV11-2 and TRBJ2-5; the D gene is possibly TRBD1 (5 bases). CDR3 size: 15 residues. In germline, CDR1 is SGHAT, CDR2 FQNNGV. The V and J ends lost 0 bases and 5 bases respectively, with 13 bases between them. Here the CDR3 DNA reads TGTGCCAGCAGCTTAGACCCCAGTGCAGGGGAGACCCAGTACTTC. Its translation: CASSLDPSAGETQYF.

This clonotype was counted ten times or more. The J gene is TRBJ2-1, the V gene TRBV4-2; no clear D gene. Looked up from germline, CDR1 is LGHNA and CDR2 is YNFKEQ. V shed 1 base and J shed 8 bases, with 6 bases lying between them. CDR3 size: 12 residues. The CDR3: CASSQAWDEQFF. The CDR3 DNA reads TGTGCCAGCAGCCAAGCCTGGGATGAGCAGTTCTTC.

The table lists this clonotype with a few counts. This chain joins TRBV30 and TRBJ2-3, with D unclear. CDR3 length equals 17 residues. From germline, CDR1 is GTSNPN and CDR2 SVGIG (reference sequence). V lost 0 bases and J lost 2, with 18 bases in between. CDR3: CAWSVLPPGPPTDTQYF. The CDR3 DNA sequence: TGTGCCTGGAGTGTACTTCCACCGGGCCCCCCCACAGATACGCAGTATTTT.

The chain uses TRBV11-2 and TRBJ2-7; a possible D gene is TRBD1 (6 bases). Germline CDR1 reads SGHAT; CDR2 reads FQNNGV. The CDR3 consists of 12 residues. Between the trimmed V and J ends, which lost 8 bases and 4 bases, there was a span of 12 bases. The CDR3 sequence is CASLGAEYEQYF. The DNA of the CDR3 is TGTGCCAGCTTGGGGGCAGAATACGAGCAGTACTTC. The variable domain in full, completed from reference TRBV11-2 and TRBJ2-7, reads EAGVAQSPRYKIIEKRQSVAFWCNPISGHATLYWYQQILGQGPKLLIQFQNNGVVDDSQLPKDRFSAERLKGVDSTLKIQPAKLEDSAVYLCASLGAEYEQYFGPGTRLTVT.

This clonotype was picked up one time. The V and J genes are TRBV24-1 and TRBJ1-2; tentative D call: TRBD1 (6 bases). CDR3 length: 13 amino acids. V lost 3 bases and J 5 bases, leaving 9 bases between the germline ends. In germline, CDR1 is KGHDR, CDR2 SFDVKD. CDR3 amino acids: CATSDRTVYGYTF. DNA of the CDR3: TGTGCCACCAGTGATCGGACAGTATATGGCTACACCTTC.

V gene TRBV9 combines with J gene TRBJ2-3; 12 bases align to TRBD2. The CDR3 has 16 amino acids. The V and J ends lost 4 bases and 1 base, in that order; junction bases with no gene match: 4. CDR1 is SGDLS, CDR2 YYNGEE, per germline. The CDR3 loop reads CASSSRLAGGTDTQYF. The CDR3 DNA reads TGTGCCAGCAGCTCCCGACTAGCGGGGGGCACAGATACGCAGTATTTT.

The chain is built from TRBV6-2 or TRBV6-3 and TRBJ2-7; the D is unclear. CDR1 is MNHEY and CDR2 is SVGEGT in the germline V gene. Trimming left V 1 base short and J 3 bases short, with 4 bases between. The CDR3 covers 12 residues. In DNA, the CDR3 is TGTGCCAGCAGTTACTACAGCTACGAGCAGTACTTC. It codes for CASSYYSYEQYF.

The chain carries TRBV6-5 and TRBJ1-1, with 10 bases that match TRBD1. V lost 2 bases and J lost 6; bases outside the gene matches: 0. In germline, CDR1 is MNHEY, CDR2 SVGAGI. The CDR3 loop spans 13 amino acids. The CDR3 region has the DNA TGTGCCAGCAGTTACGGGACAGGGGCTGAAGCTTTCTTT. It codes for CASSYGTGAEAFF.

The chain carries TRBV10-3 and TRBJ2-1; 7 bases are shared with TRBD2. Germline-derived CDR1 and CDR2 are ENHRY and SYGVKD. J lost 6 bases, V lost 7 bases, and 15 bases had no gene match. This CDR3 spans 16 amino acids. The CDR3 spells CAITSGPIQEGNEQFF. CDR3 bases: TGTGCCATCACTAGCGGACCGATTCAGGAGGGCAATGAGCAGTTCTTC.

This clonotype was seen more than once but under ten times. The chain carries TRBV4-1 and TRBJ1-6; no clear D. This CDR3 is 13 amino acids long. V was trimmed by 3 bases and J by 10 bases, leaving 10 bases between them. Germline-derived CDR1 and CDR2 are MGHRA and YSYEKL. This CDR3 reads CASSQIRFSPLHF. Here the CDR3 DNA reads TGCGCCAGCAGCCAGATCAGGTTCTCACCCCTCCACTTT.

The V and J genes are TRBV4-1 and TRBJ1-6; 10 bases align to TRBD1. Germline lookup yields CDR1 MGHRA and CDR2 YSYEKL. The CDR3 contains 15 residues. The junction had 3 bases not matched to a gene; V was cut back by 3 bases and J by 7 bases. CDR3 in DNA: TGCGCCAGCAGCCAGGGACAGGGGACCAATTCACCCCTCCACTTT. Encoded protein: CASSQGQGTNSPLHF.